Sequencing of this TCR beta chain was carried out in a study of blood T cell repertoires in COVID-19. Looking at the study overall: Sources were T cells, B-cell-depleted T cells, or PBMCs; the material itself was cDNA or gDNA.

One Seattle source followed patients from active infection through their disease course. Clones were sequenced by immunoSEQ multiplex PCR, and TCRdb holds only the in-frame ones, with some missing. The data hold approximately 500,000 clones, with around nine tenths observed a single time. The length of the CDR3 is 17 residues. With 5 bases clipped from V and 0 bases from J, the junction kept 9 bases outside the gene matches. Germline V gene sequence: CDR1 MNHNY, CDR2 SVGAGI (reference sequence). V and J are TRBV6-6 and TRBJ1-5, with 8 nucleotides matching TRBD1. Sequenced: peripheral blood. This TCR was sampled from a woman in her forties or fifties with COVID-19, enrolled during active disease. In DNA form, the CDR3 reads TGTGCCAGCAGTCGGCAGGGGGCTCCTTATAGCAATCAGCCCCAGCATTTT. Translated, it gives CASSRQGAPYSNQPQHF.